This TCR beta chain was sequenced in a study of long-term antiretroviral therapy in people with HIV. With regard to this clone: Its antigen is as yet unknown.

CDR1 and CDR2 from the germline V gene are MNHNY and SVGAGI (reference sequence). This CDR3 region has 15 residues. V lost 6 bases and J 2 bases, leaving 17 bases between the germline ends. Study-wide results and limits: Regardless of time point, clones expanded before ART dominated the repertoire. The range of CDR3 lengths in HIV repertoires proved narrower than that found in controls. Blood collection from about 2003 to 2018 possibly occurred under older ART regimens.

Survey-level resolution applied to immunoSEQ assay v3.0. Assay used: immunoSEQ multiplex PCR; TCRdb lists only in-frame clones, some missing. The sample carries over 25,000 clones, 97% recorded once. Material: unsorted PBMCs, obtained 7.6 years after starting antiretroviral therapy. The clonotype was recovered from a man aged 25 to 45 with HIV. The chain links TRBV6-6 to TRBJ2-7; maybe TRBD2 (6 bases). CDR3 loop: CASSTLQEGPYEQYF. The CDR3 nucleotides are TGTGCCAGCAGCACCCTTCAGGAGGGCCCCTACGAGCAGTACTTC.